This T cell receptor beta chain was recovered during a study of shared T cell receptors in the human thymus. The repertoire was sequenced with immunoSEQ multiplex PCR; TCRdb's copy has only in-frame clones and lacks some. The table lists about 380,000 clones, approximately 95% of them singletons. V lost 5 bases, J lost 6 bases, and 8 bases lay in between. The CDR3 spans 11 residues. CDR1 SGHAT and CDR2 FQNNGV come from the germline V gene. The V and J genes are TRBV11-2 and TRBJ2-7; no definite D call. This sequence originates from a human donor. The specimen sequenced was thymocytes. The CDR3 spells CASSRWGEQYF. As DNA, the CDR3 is TGTGCCAGCAGCCGTTGGGGCGAGCAGTACTTC.